These T cell receptor beta chains were read from a single sample in a study of shared clonotypes between healthy human individuals. The repertoire was sequenced with immunoSEQ multiplex PCR; TCRdb's copy has only in-frame clones and lacks some. The sample holds more than 2 million clones; roughly 94% are singletons and the top ten take more than 0.1%. Sequenced material: naive CD4+ T cells sorted from blood. Source of these receptors: a man aged 18 to 30 in good health. The CDR3 runs from the conserved cysteine through the conserved F or W. A D gene is named only where the DNA matches it firmly. Some rows have no size entry. The others give once, few or many, or a class for an expanded clone.

d_gene	abundance	v_gene	j_gene	CDR3aa	CDR3nt
.	.	TRBV5-6	TRBJ1-6	CASSPGAISPLHF	TGTGCCAGCAGTCCGGGGGCTATTTCACCCCTCCACTTT
.	.	TRBV28	TRBJ1-2	CASSPIPLGYGYTF	TGTGCCAGCAGCCCGATACCCCTAGGCTATGGCTACACCTTC
.	.	TRBV5-6	TRBJ2-1	CASKYSALFTYNEQFF	TGTGCCAGCAAATATTCGGCACTTTTTACCTACAATGAGCAGTTCTTC
TRBD2	.	TRBV6-1	TRBJ2-7	CASKYPGGPQYF	TGTGCCAGCAAGTATCCGGGGGGGCCCCAGTACTTC
TRBD1	.	TRBV7-2	TRBJ1-5	CASSRDRVGQPQHF	TGTGCCAGCAGCCGGGACAGGGTTGGTCAGCCCCAGCATTTT
.	.	TRBV6-6	TRBJ2-7	CASRTGGKAYEQYF	TGTGCCAGCAGGACCGGCGGGAAAGCCTACGAGCAGTACTTC
TRBD1	.	TRBV7-2	TRBJ1-1	CASSSSTGRNTEAFF	TGTGCCAGCAGCTCATCGACAGGGCGGAACACTGAAGCTTTCTTT
.	.	TRBV30	TRBJ2-6	CAWTVGGSGANVLTF	TGTGCCTGGACCGTTGGGGGGTCTGGGGCCAACGTCCTGACTTTC
TRBD1	.	TRBV6-1	TRBJ2-5	CASVSGTGNKETQYF	TGTGCCAGCGTGAGTGGGACAGGGAACAAAGAGACCCAGTACTTC
.	once	TRBV7-2	TRBJ2-7	CASSATYEQYF	TGTGCCAGCAGCGCTACCTACGAGCAGTACTTC
.	.	TRBV14	TRBJ1-1	CASSQEDQGRKMNTEAFF	TGTGCCAGCAGCCAAGAGGATCAGGGCCGAAAGATGAACACTGAAGCTTTCTTT
.	.	TRBV11-2	TRBJ2-5	CASSPWDNLETQYF	TGTGCCAGCAGCCCGTGGGACAATCTGGAGACCCAGTACTTC
.	.	TRBV9	TRBJ1-4	CASSPRGSVEKLFF	TGTGCCAGCAGCCCTAGGGGAAGCGTTGAAAAACTGTTTTTT
TRBD1	.	TRBV5-3	TRBJ1-4	CARSLDPSVQGGGEKLFF	TGTGCCAGAAGCTTGGACCCGTCGGTCCAGGGGGGGGGTGAAAAACTGTTTTTT
.	.	TRBV7-2	TRBJ2-7	CASSLGIGQGTYEQYF	TGTGCCAGCAGCTTAGGTATAGGTCAGGGGACCTACGAGCAGTACTTC
TRBD1	.	TRBV18	TRBJ1-1	CASSPSGQGTEAFF	TGTGCCAGCTCACCCTCCGGACAGGGAACTGAAGCTTTCTTT
.	once	TRBV27	TRBJ2-1	CASSLGTWGSSYNEQFF	TGTGCCAGCAGTCTAGGGACGTGGGGGAGCTCCTACAATGAGCAGTTCTTC
.	.	TRBV10-3	TRBJ1-2	CAISDYYGYTF	TGTGCCATCAGTGACTATTATGGCTACACCTTC